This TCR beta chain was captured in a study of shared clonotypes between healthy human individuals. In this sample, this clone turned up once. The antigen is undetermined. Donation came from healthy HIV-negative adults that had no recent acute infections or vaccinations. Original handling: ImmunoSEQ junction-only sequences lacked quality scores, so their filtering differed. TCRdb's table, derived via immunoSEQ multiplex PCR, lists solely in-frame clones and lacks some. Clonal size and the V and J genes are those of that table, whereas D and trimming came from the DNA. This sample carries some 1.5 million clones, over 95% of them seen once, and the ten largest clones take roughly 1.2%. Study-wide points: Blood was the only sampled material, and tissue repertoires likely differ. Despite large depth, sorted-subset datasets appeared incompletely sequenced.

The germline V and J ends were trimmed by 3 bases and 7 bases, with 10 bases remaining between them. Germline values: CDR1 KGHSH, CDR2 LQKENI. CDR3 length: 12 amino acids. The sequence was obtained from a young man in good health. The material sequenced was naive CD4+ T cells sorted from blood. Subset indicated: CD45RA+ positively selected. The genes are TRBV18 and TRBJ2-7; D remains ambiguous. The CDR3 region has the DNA TGTGCCAGCTCACCTGCATTACGGGAGCAGTACTTC. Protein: CASSPALREQYF.